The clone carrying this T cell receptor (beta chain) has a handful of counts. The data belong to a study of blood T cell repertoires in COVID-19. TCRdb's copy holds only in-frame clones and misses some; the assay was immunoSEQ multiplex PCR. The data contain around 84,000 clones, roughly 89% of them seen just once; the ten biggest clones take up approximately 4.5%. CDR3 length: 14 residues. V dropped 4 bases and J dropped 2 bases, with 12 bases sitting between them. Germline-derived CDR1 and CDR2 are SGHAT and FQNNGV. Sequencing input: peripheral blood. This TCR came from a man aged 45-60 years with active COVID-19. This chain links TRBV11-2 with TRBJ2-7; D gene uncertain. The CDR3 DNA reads TGTGCCAGCAGCTCCGGCCCAGGAACCTACGAGCAGTACTTC. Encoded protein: CASSSGPGTYEQYF.